Presented here are 32 T cell receptor beta chains from one specimen sequenced in a study of monozygotic twins with inflammatory bowel disease. TCRdb re-analyzed the 5' RACE reads; it lists each CDR3 protein once, without DNA. Its clone listing holds about 160,000 distinct CDR3 sequences. Sequences were obtained from blood. The receptors come from a human donor with ulcerative colitis or Crohn's disease, or a healthy co-twin of an affected twin (not recorded which).

The genes are TRBV18 and TRBJ1-5; TCRdb indicates TRBD1, and absent DNA this call remains unverified. CDR1 is KGHSH, CDR2 LQKENI, per germline. The CDR3 consists of 15 residues. The CDR3: CVSSPPGRGGQPQHF.

The CDR3 reads CASSLATTWDTQYF. The chain couples TRBV5-1 to TRBJ2-3. Germline CDR1 SGHRS, CDR2 YFSETQ. The CDR3 extends over 14 amino acids.

This chain uses TRBV29-1 with TRBJ2-7; without DNA, the TCRdb call of TRBD1 cannot be checked. Germline V gives CDR1 SQVTM, CDR2 ANQGSEA. CDR3 length: 11 residues. CDR3 region: CSVDKGYEQYF.

V gene TRBV7-6 combines with J gene TRBJ1-5. Per the germline V gene, CDR1 is SGHVS and CDR2 is FNYEAQ. The CDR3 runs 15 residues. The CDR3 spells CASSLSSASNQPQHF.

This chain links TRBV28 with TRBJ2-5; TCRdb's D call of TRBD2 is untestable without DNA. The CDR3 contains 17 residues. The germline CDR1 and CDR2 sequences are MDHEN and SYDVKM. The CDR3 sequence is CASSSPGLASTGETQYF.

The CDR3 is CASSLSGQGVDTQYF. The rearrangement links TRBV5-1 to TRBJ2-3; lacking DNA, the TRBD1 call made by TCRdb goes unchecked. The germline V gene has CDR1 SGHRS and CDR2 YFSETQ. The CDR3 has 15 amino acids.

The chain couples TRBV20-1 to TRBJ1-4; TCRdb's D gene call, TRBD1, goes unchecked for lack of DNA. This CDR3 comprises 16 residues. Germline V gives CDR1 DFQATT, CDR2 SNEGSKA (reference sequence). This chain's CDR3 is CSARAGTGGGNEKLFF.

The J gene is TRBJ2-1, the V gene TRBV19; absent DNA, TCRdb's TRBD2 call cannot be checked. There are 13 residues in the CDR3. The germline gives CDR1 LNHDA, CDR2 SQIVND (reference sequence). CDR3 sequence: CASSIPREDEQFF.

The chain carries TRBV20-1 and TRBJ2-4. CDR3 length: 14 residues. CDR1 and CDR2 from the germline V gene are DFQATT and SNEGSKA (reference sequence). The CDR3 spells CSAPQPLAKNIQYF.

The chain is built from TRBV9 and TRBJ2-7; TCRdb indicates TRBD1, and absent DNA this call remains unverified. The CDR3 extends over 14 amino acids. Germline CDR1 reads SGDLS; CDR2 reads YYNGEE. The CDR3 loop is CASSVTGGVDEQYF.

The chain has TRBV29-1 and TRBJ1-1. This CDR3 spans 11 amino acids. The V gene's germline CDR1 is SQVTM and CDR2 ANQGSEA. The CDR3 sequence: CSVIRHTEAFF. The whole variable domain, remainder taken from reference TRBV29-1 and TRBJ1-1, is SAVISQKPSRDICQRGTSLTIQCQVDSQVTMMFWYRQQPGQSLTLIATANQGSEATYESGFVIDKFPISRPNLTFSTLTVSNMSPEDSSIYLCSVIRHTEAFFGQGTRLTVV.

The J gene is TRBJ2-1, the V gene TRBV10-3; TCRdb indicates TRBD2, and absent DNA this call remains unverified. This CDR3 has 12 amino acids. Looked up from germline, CDR1 is ENHRY and CDR2 is SYGVKD. The CDR3 region is CAISLASDEQFF.

The chain uses TRBV5-1 and TRBJ2-7; lacking DNA, the TRBD2 call made by TCRdb goes unchecked. This CDR3 has 16 amino acids. Germline CDR1 and CDR2: SGHRS and YFSETQ. Here the CDR3 reads CASSLFEASGTYEQYF.

The chain combines TRBV7-2 with TRBJ2-6; the D call from TCRdb, TRBD1, cannot be confirmed without DNA. The germline V gene has CDR1 SGHTA and CDR2 FQGNSA. The CDR3 consists of 17 residues. CDR3: CASSFGTGTPGANVLTF.

The rearrangement joins TRBV6-5 to TRBJ2-1; TCRdb's D gene call, TRBD2, goes unchecked for lack of DNA. Looked up from germline, CDR1 is MNHEY and CDR2 is SVGAGI. The CDR3 runs 16 residues. The CDR3 spells CASSFHSGEGYNEQFF.

The CDR3 reads CASSSRDTTYEQYF. The chain employs TRBV5-1 and TRBJ2-7; TCRdb's D call, TRBD1, is unchecked because there is no DNA. There are 14 residues in the CDR3. Looked up from germline, CDR1 is SGHRS and CDR2 is YFSETQ. The complete variable domain, with remaining parts taken from reference TRBV5-1 and TRBJ2-7, reads KAGVTQTPRYLIKTRGQQVTLSCSPISGHRSVSWYQQTPGQGLQFLFEYFSETQRNKGNFPGRFSGRQFSNSRSEMNVSTLELGDSALYLCASSSRDTTYEQYFGPGTRLTVT.

The chain carries TRBV5-5 and TRBJ1-1; TCRdb's D gene call, TRBD1, goes unchecked for lack of DNA. The CDR3 is made up of 13 amino acids. Germline loops: CDR1 SGHKS, CDR2 YYEKEE (reference sequence). CDR3 region: CASSPDSDTEAFF.

The V gene is TRBV5-4, the J gene TRBJ1-2; TCRdb's D call of TRBD1 is untestable without DNA. The CDR3 runs to 17 residues. Looked up from germline, CDR1 is SGHNT and CDR2 is YYREEE (reference sequence). The CDR3 sequence is CASSPRTGAKIWVGYTF.

The chain links TRBV2 to TRBJ1-2; TCRdb outputs TRBD1, but without DNA this stays unchecked. Germline V gene data show CDR1 as SNHLY and CDR2 as FYNNEI. The CDR3 contains 16 residues. This CDR3 is CASSEAWGGFDYGYTF.

The chain joins TRBV4-2 to TRBJ2-3; TCRdb's D call, TRBD2, is unchecked because there is no DNA. Germline V lookup: CDR1 LGHNA, CDR2 YNFKEQ. The CDR3 spans 17 residues. The CDR3 spells CASSPQQVAGVSDTQYF.

The rearrangement joins TRBV5-1 to TRBJ2-5; there is no DNA to check the TCRdb D call of TRBD2. From germline, CDR1 is SGHRS and CDR2 YFSETQ. The CDR3 runs 17 residues. CDR3 sequence reads: CASSLGLAGPKGETQYF.

CDR3 region: CASSLGRGYTF. The chain combines TRBV7-9 with TRBJ1-2. CDR3 size: 11 residues. CDR1 SEHNR and CDR2 FQNEAQ come from the germline V gene (reference sequence). Combining the CDR3 with reference TRBV7-9 and TRBJ1-2 gives the whole variable domain DTGVSQNPRHKITKRGQNVTFRCDPISEHNRLYWYRQTLGQGPEFLTYFQNEAQLEKSRLLSDRFSAERPKGSFSTLEIQRTEQGDSAMYLCASSLGRGYTFGSGTRLTVV.

The chain uses TRBV2 and TRBJ1-5; checking the TCRdb D call of TRBD1 is not possible without DNA. The CDR3 loop spans 12 amino acids. Germline values: CDR1 SNHLY, CDR2 FYNNEI. CDR3 amino acids: CASRTGVQPQHF.

The chain employs TRBV20-1 and TRBJ2-7; TCRdb's assignment of TRBD2 cannot be checked, as there is no DNA. Germline V gene data show CDR1 as DFQATT and CDR2 as SNEGSKA (reference sequence). There are 14 residues in the CDR3. CDR3 residues: CSARDKLAYYEQYF.

This chain joins TRBV7-9 and TRBJ1-6. Germline CDR1 and CDR2: SEHNR and FQNEAQ (reference sequence). The CDR3 runs to 14 residues. CDR3 loop: CASSLGSENSPLHF.

The chain uses TRBV27 and TRBJ1-5; the TCRdb D gene call, TRBD1, has no DNA to confirm it. Germline V lookup: CDR1 MNHEY, CDR2 SMNVEV (reference sequence). This CDR3 is built from 14 residues. CDR3 protein: CASGPGGTNQPQHF.

The chain joins TRBV5-1 to TRBJ1-1; TCRdb indicates TRBD1, and absent DNA this call remains unverified. Germline CDR1 and CDR2: SGHRS and YFSETQ. CDR3 size: 13 residues. The CDR3: CASTTTGDTEAFF.

The chain combines TRBV11-3 with TRBJ2-7; no DNA is available, so the TRBD1 call from TCRdb remains unchecked. The CDR3 has 12 residues. The V gene's germline CDR1 is SGHNT and CDR2 YENEEA. CDR3 loop: CAGGTGHYEQYF.

This chain links TRBV18 with TRBJ2-7. The CDR3 contains 14 residues. Looked up from germline, CDR1 is KGHSH and CDR2 is LQKENI. The CDR3 region is CASSPDRGSYEQYF.

This chain connects TRBV29-1 to TRBJ1-1. The germline V gene has CDR1 SQVTM and CDR2 ANQGSEA. This CDR3 is 11 amino acids long. CDR3 loop: CSVSLGAEAFF.

This sequence joins TRBV6-2 or TRBV6-3 and TRBJ2-3; TCRdb outputs TRBD1, but without DNA this stays unchecked. Per germline, CDR1 MNHEY and CDR2 SVGEGT. This CDR3 spans 18 amino acids. The CDR3 loop reads CASSLNPKYRGSTDTQYF.

The V and J genes are TRBV20-1 and TRBJ1-3; TCRdb's assignment of TRBD1 cannot be checked, as there is no DNA. CDR1 and CDR2 from the germline V gene are DFQATT and SNEGSKA (reference sequence). The CDR3 is made up of 13 amino acids. The CDR3 loop is CSAKDTAGNTIYF.